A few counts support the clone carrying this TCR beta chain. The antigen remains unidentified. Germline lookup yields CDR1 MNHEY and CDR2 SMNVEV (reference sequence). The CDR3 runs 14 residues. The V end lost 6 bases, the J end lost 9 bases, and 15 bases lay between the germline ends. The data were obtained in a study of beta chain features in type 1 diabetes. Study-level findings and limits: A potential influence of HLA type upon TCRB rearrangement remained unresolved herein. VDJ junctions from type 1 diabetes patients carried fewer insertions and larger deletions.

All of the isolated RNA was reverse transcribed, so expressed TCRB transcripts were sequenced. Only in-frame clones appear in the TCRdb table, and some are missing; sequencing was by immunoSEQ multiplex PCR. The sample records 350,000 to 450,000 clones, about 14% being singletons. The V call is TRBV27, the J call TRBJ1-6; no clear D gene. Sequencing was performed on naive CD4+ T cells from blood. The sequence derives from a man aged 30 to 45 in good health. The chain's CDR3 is CASSRLDGGSPLHF. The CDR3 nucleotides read TGTGCCAGCAGCAGGCTAGATGGAGGTTCACCCCTCCACTTT.